The sample holds a few counts of the clone carrying this TCR beta chain. Its cognate antigen is unknown. The sample comes from a study of OX40 agonist ivuxolimab in advanced cancers. Study information: Three partial responders included one hepatocellular carcinoma patient and two cutaneous melanoma patients.

Some clones are missing from TCRdb's copy, which holds only in-frame ones; the method was immunoSEQ multiplex PCR. The table records over 55,000 clones, 85% to 90% of them present only once. Study conclusions and caveats: The mean number of expanded clones was higher in CD8+ T cells than in CD4+. Expansion of clones was among the lowest in partial responders at 0.1-3.0 mg/kg.

CDR1 and CDR2 from the germline V gene are SQVTM and ANQGSEA. There are 11 residues in the CDR3. V was clipped by 3 bases and J by 8 bases, with 10 bases between them. The starting material was CD4+ or CD8+ T cells sorted from blood, obtained in a trial of the OX40 agonist ivuxolimab. V is TRBV29-1 and J is TRBJ1-1; D is perhaps TRBD1 (6 bases). This clonotype was obtained from an adult with an advanced solid tumor such as melanoma, head and neck, liver or kidney cancer. Here the CDR3 DNA reads TGCAGCGTTGATACTGACAGGGAAGCTTTCTTT. This translates into CSVDTDREAFF.